A single sample is the source of the 23 T cell receptor beta chains below, sequenced in a study of blood T cells in healthy people across ages. A second PCR, run for about 6 to 12 cycles, used a sample-barcoded 5' primer plus a J-beta primer mix. Each CDR3 protein gets one entry after TCRdb re-called the 5' RACE reads with MiXCR. The table lists about 1,400,000 distinct CDR3 sequences, about 40% of them singletons. The specimen was blood. The origin of the receptors is a woman between 18 and 30 years old in good health.

Worth noting for this clonotype: The DNA is omitted, as the CDR3 cannot be located on it reliably, and the CDR3 follows TCRdb's listing. The rearrangement links TRBV7-6 to TRBJ2-7; TRBD1 was called by the table and not checked on the DNA. The CDR3 adds up to 15 amino acids, both ends counted. Germline lookup yields CDR1 SGHVS and CDR2 FNYEAQ. The CDR3 region is CASSFGAGPSYEQYF.

In this sample, this clonotype turned up a few times. The chain is built from TRBV9 and TRBJ1-6; no firm D call. The germline V and J ends were trimmed by 0 bases and 14 bases, with 18 bases remaining between them. Germline CDR1 is SGDLS and CDR2 is YYNGEE. This CDR3 contains 15 residues. CDR3 sequence reads: CASSVGDPSYSALHF. CDR3 bases: TGTGCCAGCAGCGTAGGAGACCCTTCCTATAGTGCCCTCCACTTT.

J is TRBJ1-2 and V is TRBV9, with D hard to call. The germline V gene encodes CDR1 SGDLS and CDR2 YYNGEE. CDR3 length equals 13 residues. V gave up 3 bases and J gave up 4 bases, with 10 bases separating them. The DNA for the CDR3 is TGTGCCAGCAGCGCCCTTGGATTCTATGGCTACACCTTC. Its protein is CASSALGFYGYTF.

This clonotype was counted ten times or more. The chain links TRBV7-9 to TRBJ2-3; perhaps TRBD2 as D (6 bases). This CDR3 region has 17 residues. Germline V lookup: CDR1 SEHNR, CDR2 FQNEAQ (reference sequence). The V end was cut by 4 bases, the J end by 1 base, with 18 bases between. The CDR3 nucleotides read TGTGCCAGCAGCTCAGGTTCCGGGACTCAGGGCACAGATACGCAGTATTTT. Translation gives CASSSGSGTQGTDTQYF.

This clonotype came up many times. The rearrangement joins TRBV5-5 to TRBJ2-1; D unclear. Germline CDR1 SGHKS, CDR2 YYEKEE (reference sequence). V dropped 0 bases and J dropped 9 bases, with 10 bases sitting between them. This CDR3 is 13 amino acids long. CDR3 nucleotide sequence: TGTGCCAGCAGCTTGGACCGCGATACTGAGCAGTTCTTC. Its translation is CASSLDRDTEQFF.

This clonotype was detected only a few times. The genes are TRBV4-1 and TRBJ1-2; 7 bases line up with TRBD1. V lost 3 bases and J lost 4; bases outside the gene matches: 5. The length of the CDR3 is 14 residues. The germline V gene has CDR1 MGHRA and CDR2 YSYEKL. CDR3 amino acids: CASSHNRGIYGYTF. The CDR3 nucleotides read TGCGCCAGCAGCCATAACAGGGGTATCTATGGCTACACCTTC.

Ten or more counts support this clonotype. The CDR3 nucleotides read TGTGCCAGCAGCCTCTACGGGACTAGCGGAGAGGCTGAGCAGTTCTTC. It is translated as CASSLYGTSGEAEQFF. This chain links TRBV7-2 with TRBJ2-1, with 11 positions matching TRBD2. This CDR3 contains 16 residues. CDR1 and CDR2 (germline): SGHTA, FQGNSA. V shed 5 bases and J 9 bases; nucleotides not matched to a gene: 12.

V usage is TRBV3-1 and J usage is TRBJ2-3; a weak D match, TRBD1 (5 bases). Germline V gives CDR1 LGHDT, CDR2 YNNKEL (reference sequence). The CDR3 extends over 17 amino acids. Trimming took 1 base from V and 3 from J, leaving 17 bases between them. CDR3 in amino acids: CASSQGFARGSTDTQYF. CDR3 nucleotide sequence: TGTGCCAGCAGCCAAGGATTTGCTAGGGGATCAACAGATACGCAGTATTTT.

The chain couples TRBV12-3 or TRBV12-4 to TRBJ1-2; TRBD1 agrees at 7 bases. CDR3 length: 15 amino acids. With 5 bases clipped from V and 3 bases from J, the junction kept 9 bases outside the gene matches. CDR3 residues: CASSPTSGGDYGYTF. The DNA of the CDR3 is TGTGCCAGCAGTCCGACGTCAGGGGGGGACTATGGCTACACCTTC.

A note on this clonotype: One end of the junction varies from germline; a read error may be responsible. The rearrangement joins TRBV27 to TRBJ2-7, with 8 bases aligning to TRBD2. Germline-derived CDR1 and CDR2 are MNHEY and SMNVEV (reference sequence). This CDR3 is built from 15 residues. The CDR3 DNA follows: TGTGCCGGCAGTCCTTATAGCGGGACCCCTGGAGGGCAGTACTTC. It translates to CAGSPYSGTPGGQYF.

V is TRBV6-8 and J is TRBJ2-7; D is undetermined. V was shortened by 2 bases and J by 2 bases, with 7 bases between the two germline ends. Germline CDR1 MNHGY, CDR2 SAAAGT. The CDR3 totals 13 residues. The CDR3 reads CASSYPEPYEQYF. The CDR3 DNA is TGTGCCAGCAGTTACCCCGAGCCCTACGAGCAGTACTTC.

The chain carries TRBV7-9 and TRBJ2-5, with D maybe TRBD2 (5 bases). The CDR3 has 14 residues. Germline CDR1 is SEHNR and CDR2 is FQNEAQ (reference sequence). Between the trimmed V and J ends, which lost 3 bases and 2 bases, there was a span of 10 bases. Here the CDR3 DNA reads TGTGCCAGCAGCTTTGGAAGCGGACAAGAGACCCAGTACTTC. Its translation: CASSFGSGQETQYF.

The chain employs TRBV18 and TRBJ2-7; 11 nucleotides align to TRBD2. Per germline, CDR1 KGHSH and CDR2 LQKENI. This CDR3 region has 16 residues. V lost 0 bases, J lost 7 bases, and 8 bases stayed unmatched. The DNA for the CDR3 is TGTGCCAGCTCACCACCGTCTAGCGGGGGGTACAATGAGCAGTACTTC. Encoded protein: CASSPPSSGGYNEQYF.

This clonotype has just a few counts. V usage is TRBV27 and J usage is TRBJ2-7; the D gene is possibly TRBD2 (6 bases). CDR3 length: 15 residues. Germline V gives CDR1 MNHEY, CDR2 SMNVEV (reference sequence). Trimming pared 7 bases from V and 2 bases from J, leaving 18 bases between. The CDR3 DNA follows: TGTGCCAGCAAAACCGGGACTTCAAGAGCCTACGAGCAGTACTTC. Protein product: CASKTGTSRAYEQYF.

This clonotype has only a few counts. The rearrangement uses TRBV12-3 or TRBV12-4 and TRBJ2-7; 7 nucleotides match TRBD1. The CDR3 contains 14 residues. The ends lost 7 bases at V and 2 bases at J; junction bases unmatched: 8. The CDR3 DNA is TGTGCCAGCACTAGGACAGGCGTCACCTACGAGCAGTACTTC. Translation: CASTRTGVTYEQYF.

The chain is built from TRBV18 and TRBJ2-3, with D possibly TRBD1 on 6 matching bases. The V end lost 4 bases, the J end lost 5 bases, and 10 bases lay between the germline ends. Germline-derived CDR1 and CDR2 are KGHSH and LQKENI. The CDR3 runs 13 residues. DNA for the CDR3: TGTGCCAGCTCACGGAACAGGGAAGATACGCAGTATTTT. Protein sequence: CASSRNREDTQYF.

This clonotype has more than one count but fewer than ten. V and J are TRBV11-2 and TRBJ1-5; D possibly corresponds to TRBD1 (5 bases). From germline, CDR1 is SGHAT and CDR2 FQNNGV. V shed 9 bases and J shed 2 bases, with 8 bases lying between them. This CDR3 has 12 amino acids. CDR3 nucleotide sequence: TGTGCCAGGGGGGTTCGCAATCAGCCCCAGCATTTT. It encodes CARGVRNQPQHF.

The chain carries TRBV6-2 or TRBV6-3 and TRBJ1-2, with a tentative D call TRBD1 (5 bases). The CDR3 loop spans 13 amino acids. The V and J ends lost 0 bases and 7 bases respectively, with 9 bases between them. CDR1 is MNHEY, CDR2 SVGEGT, per germline. The CDR3 spells CASSYSRGSGYTF. CDR3 nucleotides: TGTGCCAGCAGTTACTCCCGGGGCTCTGGCTACACCTTC.

This clonotype was observed a few times. This chain connects TRBV5-1 to TRBJ2-1; D remains unclear. CDR1 and CDR2 from the germline V gene are SGHRS and YFSETQ. This CDR3 has 15 amino acids. V lost 4 bases and J lost 9, with 20 bases in between. The CDR3 DNA reads as TGCGCCAGCAGCCGACAACGCCAGGACGCCTCTGAGCAGTTCTTC. Protein sequence: CASSRQRQDASEQFF.

This chain links TRBV20-1 with TRBJ2-3; perhaps TRBD2 as D (6 bases). Trimming pared 3 bases from V and 1 base from J, leaving 14 bases between. Germline CDR1 reads DFQATT; CDR2 reads SNEGSKA (reference sequence). This CDR3 contains 15 residues. The CDR3 DNA is TGCAGTGCTAGGGCGGGGACGGCGGGCACAGATACGCAGTATTTT. Translation: CSARAGTAGTDTQYF.

The table lists this clonotype with a few counts. The CDR3 sequence is CAISVREAGTSGYF. CDR3 DNA: TGTGCCATCAGTGTCAGGGAAGCCGGGACTAGCGGGTATTTT. The V gene is TRBV10-3, the J gene TRBJ2-3; 11 bases agree with TRBD2. CDR1 and CDR2 (germline): ENHRY, SYGVKD. V gave up 4 bases and J gave up 14 bases; unmatched junction bases: 11. CDR3 length: 14 amino acids.

This chain joins TRBV9 and TRBJ2-3; TRBD1 aligns across 7 bases. CDR1 SGDLS and CDR2 YYNGEE come from the germline V gene. The CDR3 totals 14 residues. V lost 0 bases, J lost 4 bases, and 2 bases stayed unmatched. CDR3 residues: CASSVGGGPDTQYF. The CDR3 bases are TGTGCCAGCAGCGTAGGAGGGGGCCCAGATACGCAGTATTTT.

This chain uses TRBV25-1 with TRBJ1-2; D remains ambiguous. Trimming removed 7 bases from V and 2 bases from J, with 11 bases in between. The CDR3 spans 13 residues. Germline V gene data show CDR1 as MGHDK and CDR2 as SYGVNS. CDR3 residues: CASKDTVNYGYTF. The CDR3 DNA reads TGTGCCAGCAAGGATACGGTGAACTATGGCTACACCTTC.